What follows are 8 T cell receptor beta chains derived from one specimen sequenced in a study of OX40 agonist ivuxolimab in advanced cancers. Clones were read by immunoSEQ multiplex PCR, and TCRdb kept only the in-frame ones, dropping some. In the table there are 55,000 to 70,000 clones, nearly 90% of which are singletons. The sequencing used CD4+ or CD8+ T cells sorted from blood, collected in a trial of the OX40 agonist ivuxolimab. All receptors come from an adult with an advanced solid tumor such as melanoma, head and neck, liver or kidney cancer.

J is TRBJ2-6 and V is TRBV7-2; TRBD1 or TRBD2 may be the D gene (6 bases each). Germline lookup yields CDR1 SGHTA and CDR2 FQGNSA. Trimming cost V 3 bases and J 3 bases, with 12 bases left between them. The CDR3 covers 16 residues. DNA for the CDR3: TGTGCCAGCAGCTTTGTGGGGGGCGGTGGGGCCAACGTCCTGACTTTC. This translates into CASSFVGGGGANVLTF.

This clone has only one observation. This chain uses TRBV7-3 with TRBJ2-1; either TRBD1 or TRBD2 may supply D (6 bases each). The germline CDR1 and CDR2 sequences are SGHTA and FQGTGA. V was shortened by 5 bases and J by 6 bases, with 20 bases between the two germline ends. This CDR3 is 16 amino acids long. For the CDR3, the DNA is TGTGCCAGCAGCCGAGGGCGGGACATCCGCGTCAATGAGCAGTTCTTC. This encodes CASSRGRDIRVNEQFF.

This clone was recorded a few times. The chain uses TRBV11-2 and TRBJ1-2; TRBD1 aligns across 7 bases. V was pared by 3 bases and J by 0 bases, with 7 bases of the junction left unmatched. From germline, CDR1 is SGHAT and CDR2 FQNNGV. The CDR3 has 16 amino acids. This CDR3 is CASSFYPGQTNYGYTF. The CDR3 DNA follows: TGTGCCAGCAGCTTTTACCCGGGACAGACTAACTATGGCTACACCTTC.

This chain joins TRBV5-5 and TRBJ1-2; TRBD1 matches at 10 bases. The CDR3 has 17 residues. V trimming: 5 bases; J trimming: 1 base; junction bases outside the gene matches: 11. The germline V gene has CDR1 SGHKS and CDR2 YYEKEE (reference sequence). CDR3: CASSLPGTGALNYGYTF. In nucleotides, the CDR3 is TGTGCCAGCAGTTTACCCGGGACAGGGGCCCTTAACTATGGCTACACCTTC.

The rearrangement links TRBV10-3 to TRBJ2-1; D uncertain. Trimming took off 5 bases at V and 2 bases at J, with 10 bases between the two ends. CDR1 is ENHRY, CDR2 SYGVKD, per germline. CDR3 length: 14 residues. CDR3: CAISPDRTYNEQFF. CDR3 sequence (DNA): TGTGCCATCAGTCCTGACCGAACCTACAATGAGCAGTTCTTC.

Concerning this clone: Other DNA sequences in the sample encode the same CDR3. V gene TRBV7-2 combines with J gene TRBJ2-3; D tentatively reads TRBD1 or TRBD2 (5 bases each). V was clipped by 3 bases and J by 3 bases, with 16 bases between them. Germline loops: CDR1 SGHTA, CDR2 FQGNSA. The CDR3 covers 16 residues. The CDR3 DNA is TGTGCCAGCAGCTTCTACGGGGCCCCGCGAACAGATACGCAGTATTTT. Translated: CASSFYGAPRTDTQYF.

This clone was seen once. CDR3 bases: TGTGCCAGCAGCGGGTCCGGGACCCCCCTATCTACCAATGAGCAGTTCTTC. As protein: CASSGSGTPLSTNEQFF. The chain uses TRBV7-2 and TRBJ2-1; D is possibly TRBD1 or TRBD2 (5 bases each). The V gene's germline CDR1 is SGHTA and CDR2 FQGNSA. CDR3 size: 17 residues. Trimming shortened V by 5 bases and J by 6 bases, and 23 bases separated the two germline ends.

The chain links TRBV19 to TRBJ2-4, with D possibly TRBD2 on 6 matching bases. The CDR3 covers 16 residues. Germline assignment: CDR1 LNHDA and CDR2 SQIVND (reference sequence). The germline V and J ends were trimmed by 8 bases and 0 bases, with 17 bases remaining between them. The DNA for the CDR3 is TGTGCCAGTCTCCCTGGGACTGGGTTAGCCAAAAACATTCAGTACTTC. Translated, it gives CASLPGTGLAKNIQYF. Using reference TRBV19 and TRBJ2-4 for the parts outside the CDR3, the full variable domain is DGGITQSPKYLFRKEGQNVTLSCEQNLNHDAMYWYRQDPGQGLRLIYYSQIVNDFQKGDIAEGYSVSREKKESFPLTVTSAQKNPTAFYLCASLPGTGLAKNIQYFGAGTRLSVL.